Reported below is one T cell receptor (beta chain). Its target is unknown. The data are from a study of blood T cells in healthy people across ages. Study overall: Per two T cells, about one barcoded beta molecule was captured through template switching. Findings and limits, study-wide: CMV infection status of these donors was not known.

Investigators took ten milliliters of peripheral blood from every donor. V lost 4 bases to trimming and J lost 11 bases; unmatched junction nucleotides: 19. The CDR3 runs to 16 residues. CDR1 is SGHRS, CDR2 YFSETQ, per germline. Combining a sample-barcoded 5' primer with a J-beta primer mix, a second PCR ran for about 6 to 12 cycles. TCRdb reprocessed the 5' RACE reads via MiXCR and lists one record per CDR3 protein. The sample has over a million distinct CDR3 sequences; approximately 40% are singletons. The origin of this receptor is a woman between 18 and 29 years old in good health. The sample comprised blood. This chain connects TRBV5-1 to TRBJ2-5; 8 nucleotides line up with TRBD2. CDR3 protein: CASSPGLGGGYNEQYF. DNA for the CDR3: TGCGCCAGCAGCCCGGGACTAGGGGGGGGGTACAATGAGCAGTACTTC.